This section outlines one T cell receptor beta chain sequence together with its context. The germline V gene has CDR1 GTSNPN and CDR2 SVGIG (reference sequence). V dropped 0 bases and J dropped 1 base, with 12 bases sitting between them. This CDR3 contains 15 residues. Libraries were prepared by immunoSEQ multiplex PCR; TCRdb keeps only in-frame clonotypes and omits some of them. Of some 40,000 clones detected, about 94% appear once; the ten largest clones hold about 0.4%. This specimen comes from a study of T cell changes during pregnancy in multiple sclerosis. The receptor's source is a female donor with multiple sclerosis, enrolled in a pregnancy study. This sequence joins TRBV30 and TRBJ2-5; tentatively, D is TRBD1 (7 bases). The sample here was CD4+ T cells from peripheral blood mononuclear cells, taken in the second trimester of pregnancy. The CDR3 protein is CAWSVSGGPQETQYF. CDR3 sequence (DNA): TGTGCCTGGAGTGTTTCAGGGGGGCCCCAAGAGACCCAGTACTTC.